The 4 T cell receptor beta chains presented below share a single source sample, sequenced in a study of T-cell memory formation after mild COVID-19. MiXCR was run by TCRdb on the 5' RACE reads, yielding one entry per CDR3 protein. This sample carries a few hundred thousand distinct CDR3 sequences, roughly an eighth of them seen once, and the ten largest clones take over 20%. Sequencing was done on a sample of PBMCs or a T cell subset sorted from them (not recorded which). Receptors originate from a man in his late teens or twenties who had mild COVID-19 (a few samples of this study predate the infection). Cell type and time point are not known.

In this sample, this clonotype turned up many times. The CDR3 region is CASSLRVPDTQYF. DNA of the CDR3: TGTGCCAGCAGCTTAAGGGTCCCAGATACGCAGTATTTT. V gene TRBV7-6 combines with J gene TRBJ2-3; D not resolved. This CDR3 comprises 13 residues. V dropped 2 bases and J dropped 4 bases, with 7 bases sitting between them. CDR1 is SGHVS, CDR2 FNYEAQ, per germline.

This chain links TRBV5-4 with TRBJ2-6, with no clear D. Germline-derived CDR1 and CDR2 are SGHNT and YYREEE (reference sequence). The CDR3 totals 19 residues. V lost 4 bases to trimming and J lost 1 base, with 21 bases between them. The DNA for the CDR3 is TGTGCCAGCAGCCCAGGATCGGCCGGGTGGAATTCTGGGGCCAACGTCCTGACTTTC. Translation: CASSPGSAGWNSGANVLTF.

The V call is TRBV7-3, the J call TRBJ2-1; D might be TRBD2 (5 bases). Trimming shortened V by 5 bases and J by 4 bases, and 12 bases separated the two germline ends. Germline CDR1 and CDR2: SGHTA and FQGTGA. The CDR3 consists of 14 residues. CDR3 in amino acids: CASSPSSGYNEQFF. The CDR3 DNA reads as TGTGCCAGCAGCCCCTCGTCGGGGTACAATGAGCAGTTCTTC. Complete variable domain (other parts from reference TRBV7-3 and TRBJ2-1): GAGVSQTPSNKVTEKGKYVELRCDPISGHTALYWYRQSLGQGPEFLIYFQGTGAADDSGLPNDRFFAVRPEGSVSTLKIQRTERGDSAVYLCASSPSSGYNEQFFGPGTRLTVL.

This clonotype was detected ten times or more. The chain carries TRBV4-2 and TRBJ2-5; D could derive from TRBD1 or TRBD2 (7 bases each). V was cut by 1 base and J by 7 bases, with 19 bases left in between. The CDR3 sequence is 16 residues long. CDR1 is LGHNA and CDR2 is YNFKEQ in the germline V gene. The CDR3 region has the DNA TGTGCCAGCAGCCAAGGAGGGGCAGGGGGGGGATGGACCCAGTACTTC. Protein: CASSQGGAGGGWTQYF.